These T cell receptor beta chains were read from a single sample in a study of early T cells in non-severe SARS-CoV-2 infection. TCRdb re-analysed the 5' RACE reads in MiXCR, keeping a single row per CDR3 protein. The sample has 100,000 to 150,000 distinct CDR3 sequences; under 15% are singletons. Sequenced input: whole blood. These receptors came from an adult who was a healthcare worker with PCR-confirmed SARS-CoV-2 infection or an uninfected control (not recorded which). CDR3s include the opening cysteine and the closing phenylalanine or tryptophan. D genes are given only for firm matches. The size entry is marked missing in some rows and otherwise reads once, few, many or a size class.

CDR3: CASSPAPDPRREQFF
DNA: TGTGCCAGCAGTCCCGCCCCGGACCCTCGTCGTGAGCAGTTCTTC
D: -
size: -
V: TRBV7-9
J: TRBJ2-1

CDR3: CASSLGTGDEQYF
DNA: TGTGCCAGCAGCCTCGGGACAGGGGACGAGCAGTACTTC
D: TRBD1
size: -
V: TRBV5-6
J: TRBJ2-7

CDR3: CASSSLGYEQYF
DNA: TGTGCCAGCAGTTCCTTAGGCTACGAGCAGTACTTC
D: -
size: -
V: TRBV27
J: TRBJ2-7

CDR3: CASSATLMDNSPLHF
DNA: TGTGCCAGCAGCGCAACACTGATGGATAATTCACCCCTCCACTTT
D: -
size: many
V: TRBV9
J: TRBJ1-6

CDR3: CSARLAARTGELFF
DNA: TGCAGTGCTAGACTAGCAGCGCGAACCGGGGAGCTGTTTTTT
D: -
size: few
V: TRBV20-1
J: TRBJ2-2

CDR3: CSVGAGDETQYF
DNA: TGCAGCGTTGGAGCAGGGGACGAGACCCAGTACTTC
D: -
size: few
V: TRBV29-1
J: TRBJ2-5

CDR3: CASSQVPQSSYNEQFF
DNA: TGTGCCAGCAGCCAAGTTCCCCAATCTAGCTACAATGAGCAGTTCTTC
D: -
size: -
V: TRBV3-1
J: TRBJ2-1

CDR3: CASSLPLGQEVYGYTF
DNA: TGTGCCAGCAGTTTGCCCCTAGGACAGGAGGTCTATGGCTACACCTTC
D: TRBD1
size: -
V: TRBV28
J: TRBJ1-2

CDR3: CASSATGGNQPQHF
DNA: TGTGCCAGCAGCGCCACAGGGGGCAACCAGCCCCAGCATTTT
D: TRBD1
size: many
V: TRBV9
J: TRBJ1-5

CDR3: CASSLDFRGSGGNEQFF
DNA: TGTGCCAGCAGCTTGGATTTCCGCGGTAGCGGGGGGAATGAGCAGTTCTTC
D: TRBD2
size: -
V: TRBV5-4
J: TRBJ2-1

CDR3: CASSLQISGNTIYF
DNA: TGTGCCAGCAGCCTCCAGATCTCTGGAAACACCATATATTTT
D: -
size: few
V: TRBV3-1
J: TRBJ1-3

CDR3: CASSAPGIDTQYF
DNA: TGTGCCAGCAGCGCCCCAGGGATAGATACGCAGTATTTT
D: -
size: few
V: TRBV7-6
J: TRBJ2-3

CDR3: CASSFTERSYNEQFF
DNA: TGCGCCAGCAGCTTCACGGAGCGGTCCTACAATGAGCAGTTCTTC
D: -
size: -
V: TRBV5-1
J: TRBJ2-1

CDR3: CASSADGKNIQYF
DNA: TGCGCCAGCAGCGCAGACGGGAAAAACATTCAGTACTTC
D: -
size: few
V: TRBV5-1
J: TRBJ2-4

CDR3: CASSAADIDTEAFF
DNA: TGTGCCAGCAGTGCCGCTGACATCGACACTGAAGCTTTCTTT
D: -
size: few
V: TRBV5-8
J: TRBJ1-1

CDR3: CASGQGDEQFF
DNA: TGTGCCAGCGGACAGGGTGACGAGCAGTTCTTC
D: TRBD1
size: few
V: TRBV11-2
J: TRBJ2-1

CDR3: CASSLAASNSPLHF
DNA: TGTGCCAGCAGTTTAGCGGCGTCTAATTCACCCCTCCACTTT
D: -
size: few
V: TRBV12-3/TRBV12-4
J: TRBJ1-6